This is a list of T cell receptor beta chains from one sample in a study of T cell changes during pregnancy in multiple sclerosis. Some clones are missing from TCRdb's copy, which holds only in-frame ones; the method was immunoSEQ multiplex PCR. The sample lists 30,000 to 45,000 clones; around 92% were seen once. Source: CD4+ T cells from peripheral blood mononuclear cells, taken after pregnancy. Every receptor here comes from a female donor with multiple sclerosis, enrolled in a pregnancy study. Each CDR3 is given with its conserved first and last residue. A D gene is named only where the DNA matches it firmly. A row's size may be missing; if present it is once, few, many or a size class.

J gene | D gene | CDR3 length | V gene | clone size | CDR3 DNA | CDR3 protein
TRBJ1-1 | . | 14 | TRBV19 | . | TGTGCCAGTAGAATCCTTTTCCCTAACACTGAAGCTTTCTTT | CASRILFPNTEAFF
TRBJ1-6 | . | 18 | TRBV14 | . | TGTGCCAGCAGCCAAACCTCCGGGGGGGTCGGTCGGAATTCACCCCTCCACTTT | CASSQTSGGVGRNSPLHF
TRBJ2-7 | . | 13 | TRBV2 | . | TGTGCCAGCAAGGGGTCGCCCACTGACGAGCAGTACTTC | CASKGSPTDEQYF
TRBJ1-4 | TRBD1 | 16 | TRBV2 | few | TGTGCCAGCAGGAAACAGGGGGGCAAAACTAATGAAAAACTGTTTTTT | CASRKQGGKTNEKLFF
TRBJ2-7 | TRBD2 | 15 | TRBV5-1 | . | TGCGCCAGCAGCTCCACTAGCGGGGCGACCTACGAGCAGTACTTC | CASSSTSGATYEQYF
TRBJ2-5 | TRBD2 | 16 | TRBV15 | . | TGTGCCACCAGCAGAGGCATGGGGGGGTTGGGAGAGACCCAGTACTTC | CATSRGMGGLGETQYF
TRBJ2-7 | TRBD1 | 17 | TRBV19 | . | TGTGCCAGTAGTATCCAGGTTTCGGGGTTGACAGGGTACGAGCAGTACTTC | CASSIQVSGLTGYEQYF
TRBJ2-1 | TRBD1 | 14 | TRBV7-3 | . | TGTGCCAGCAGCTGGGGACAGGAGAGCAATGAGCAGTTCTTC | CASSWGQESNEQFF
TRBJ1-2 | TRBD1 | 15 | TRBV7-2 | . | TGTGCCAGCAGCTTAGAGACAGGGGTCCGCTATGGCTACACCTTC | CASSLETGVRYGYTF
TRBJ2-5 | . | 15 | TRBV6-1 | few | TGTGCCAGCAGTGAAGGATCAGGGCTCCGGGAGACCCAGTACTTC | CASSEGSGLRETQYF
TRBJ1-2 | TRBD1 | 12 | TRBV29-1 | . | TGCAGCGTTGAAGCTCAGGGGGGAGGCTACACCTTC | CSVEAQGGGYTF
TRBJ1-2 | TRBD1 | 16 | TRBV7-2 | once | TGTGCCAGCAGCGAAAGCGGGACAGGACACCCTGGAGGCTACACCTTC | CASSESGTGHPGGYTF
TRBJ1-1 | . | 16 | TRBV18 | . | TGTGCCAGCTCCTCACTACCACCGACAGGAGACACTGAAGCTTTCTTT | CASSSLPPTGDTEAFF
TRBJ1-2 | . | 14 | TRBV7-2 | . | TGTGCCAGCAGCTTAAAGGGGCCCGACTATGGCTACACCTTC | CASSLKGPDYGYTF
TRBJ2-1 | TRBD2 | 14 | TRBV19 | . | TGTGCCAGTAGTTTACAGACTAGCGGGAATGAGCAGTTCTTC | CASSLQTSGNEQFF
TRBJ1-1 | . | 13 | TRBV6-6 | . | TGTGCCAGCACCAGGGGTGGGGGTACTGAAGCTTTCTTT | CASTRGGGTEAFF
TRBJ1-4 | TRBD1 | 16 | TRBV28 | . | TGTGCCAGCGGCGGACAGGGGCACTCAACTAATGAAAAACTGTTTTTT | CASGGQGHSTNEKLFF
TRBJ1-2 | TRBD1 | 16 | TRBV15 | . | TGTGCCACCAGCAGAGGGAAAGGGGGCGGTGGCTATGGCTACACCTTC | CATSRGKGGGGYGYTF
TRBJ1-6 | TRBD1 | 14 | TRBV7-9 | . | TGTGCCAGCAGCCCGGACAGGGATAATTCACCCCTCCACTTT | CASSPDRDNSPLHF
TRBJ2-7 | . | 14 | TRBV11-2 | . | TGTGCCAGCAGCTCTAGAGGGGGAAGAGGAGAGCAGTACTTC | CASSSRGGRGEQYF
TRBJ2-3 | . | 13 | TRBV27 | . | TGTGCCAGCAGTTTCCGAGAGTCAGATACGCAGTATTTT | CASSFRESDTQYF
TRBJ1-6 | . | 14 | TRBV10-2 | few | TGCGCCAGCAGCCGGACAAACTATAATTCACCCCTCCACTTT | CASSRTNYNSPLHF
TRBJ1-2 | TRBD1 | 14 | TRBV5-4 | . | TGTGCCAGCAGCTTACTGACAGGGGGCTATGGCTACACCTTC | CASSLLTGGYGYTF
TRBJ1-4 | TRBD1 | 14 | TRBV5-1 | . | TGCGCCAGCAGCCGGACAGGGGTTGGTGAAAAACTGTTTTTT | CASSRTGVGEKLFF
TRBJ1-5 | . | 15 | TRBV18 | . | TGTGCCAGCTCACCACCTCAACATAGCAATCAGCCCCAGCATTTT | CASSPPQHSNQPQHF
TRBJ2-2 | TRBD1 | 14 | TRBV19 | . | TGTGCCAGTAGTCCCCGAGGGGGCTCCGGGGAGCTGTTTTTT | CASSPRGGSGELFF
TRBJ2-5 | . | 14 | TRBV14 | few | TGTGCCAGCAGCCGGGGGGAACTCCAAGAGACCCAGTACTTC | CASSRGELQETQYF
TRBJ1-2 | . | 13 | TRBV10-3 | . | TGTGCCATCAGCCGGGGTTCTAACTATGGCTACACCTTC | CAISRGSNYGYTF
TRBJ2-2 | TRBD2 | 20 | TRBV4-2 | . | TGTGCCAGCAGCCAAGATGCCCTCCCACTAGCGGGAGTGACCACCGGGGAGCTGTTTTTT | CASSQDALPLAGVTTGELFF